The 7 T cell receptor beta chains reported below all come from one sample, sequenced in a study of T cell changes during pregnancy in multiple sclerosis. Sequencing used immunoSEQ multiplex PCR; TCRdb keeps in-frame clones, though not all of them. Here the sample spans about 120,000 clones, approximately 95% being singletons. The specimen comprised peripheral blood, sampled before pregnancy. These receptors originate from a female donor with multiple sclerosis, enrolled in a pregnancy study.

The CDR3 spells CASARTRSTDTQYF. The DNA for the CDR3 is TGTGCCAGCGCCAGGACTAGAAGCACAGATACGCAGTATTTT. V usage is TRBV27 and J usage is TRBJ2-3, with TRBD2 matching 7 bases. The germline CDR1 and CDR2 sequences are MNHEY and SMNVEV (reference sequence). The length of the CDR3 is 14 residues. Unmatched junction bases numbered 5, after V lost 8 bases and J lost 0 bases.

The V and J genes are TRBV10-1 and TRBJ2-7, with D perhaps TRBD1 (5 bases). The V end lost 4 bases, the J end lost 0 bases, and 7 bases lay between the germline ends. The CDR3 sequence is 13 residues long. From germline, CDR1 is WNHNN and CDR2 SYGVQD (reference sequence). CDR3 sequence reads: CASSAGPSYEQYF. CDR3 in DNA: TGCGCCAGCAGTGCAGGGCCCTCCTACGAGCAGTACTTC.

This rearrangement joins TRBV7-6 to TRBJ2-1, with D possibly TRBD1 on 6 matching bases. Per the germline V gene, CDR1 is SGHVS and CDR2 is FNYEAQ. Trimming shortened V by 1 base and J by 10 bases, and 11 bases separated the two germline ends. This CDR3 spans 13 amino acids. The CDR3 coding sequence is TGTGCCAGCAGCTTAGGAGGGGGTAGAGAGCAGTTCTTC. Translating gives CASSLGGGREQFF. The full variable domain, rest sourced from reference TRBV7-6 and TRBJ2-1, is GAGVSQSPRYKVTKRGQDVALRCDPISGHVSLYWYRQALGQGPEFLTYFNYEAQQDKSGLPNDRFSAERPEGSISTLTIQRTEQRDSAMYRCASSLGGGREQFFGPGTRLTVL.

This chain's CDR3 is CASSSGQGGNEQFF. In DNA, the CDR3 is TGTGCCAGCAGCTCGGGACAGGGGGGGAATGAGCAGTTCTTC. The chain links TRBV7-3 to TRBJ2-1; 11 bases are a match to TRBD1. V shed 4 bases and J 7 bases; nucleotides not matched to a gene: 3. Germline CDR1 is SGHTA and CDR2 is FQGTGA. This CDR3 has 14 amino acids. Full variable domain (remainder filled in from reference TRBV7-3 and TRBJ2-1): GAGVSQTPSNKVTEKGKYVELRCDPISGHTALYWYRQSLGQGPEFLIYFQGTGAADDSGLPNDRFFAVRPEGSVSTLKIQRTERGDSAVYLCASSSGQGGNEQFFGPGTRLTVL.

The rearrangement joins TRBV7-8 to TRBJ2-7; perhaps TRBD2 as D (5 bases). V was trimmed by 4 bases and J by 4 bases, leaving 11 bases between them. CDR1 is SGHVS, CDR2 FQNEAQ, per germline. The CDR3 consists of 13 residues. The DNA for the CDR3 is TGTGCCAGCAGCTCGGGGTTTCAGTACGAGCAGTACTTC. This gives the protein CASSSGFQYEQYF.

This chain's CDR3 is CASRRGLAGTDTQYF. The CDR3 DNA follows: TGTGCCAGCAGGAGGGGACTAGCGGGCACAGATACGCAGTATTTT. The V and J genes are TRBV5-4 and TRBJ2-3; TRBD2 agrees at 11 bases. Trimming removed 5 bases from V and 1 base from J; junction bases left unmatched: 3. This CDR3 has 15 residues. Germline loops: CDR1 SGHNT, CDR2 YYREEE (reference sequence).

The chain is built from TRBV6-1 and TRBJ1-4; 8 positions agree with TRBD1. V shed 7 bases, J shed 10 bases, and the junction held 8 bases outside the gene matches. The CDR3 is 13 amino acids. Germline CDR1 reads MNHNS; CDR2 reads SASEGT. The CDR3 region is CASTYRGVGKLFF. Written as DNA, the CDR3 is TGTGCCAGCACCTACAGGGGGGTTGGAAAACTGTTTTTT.